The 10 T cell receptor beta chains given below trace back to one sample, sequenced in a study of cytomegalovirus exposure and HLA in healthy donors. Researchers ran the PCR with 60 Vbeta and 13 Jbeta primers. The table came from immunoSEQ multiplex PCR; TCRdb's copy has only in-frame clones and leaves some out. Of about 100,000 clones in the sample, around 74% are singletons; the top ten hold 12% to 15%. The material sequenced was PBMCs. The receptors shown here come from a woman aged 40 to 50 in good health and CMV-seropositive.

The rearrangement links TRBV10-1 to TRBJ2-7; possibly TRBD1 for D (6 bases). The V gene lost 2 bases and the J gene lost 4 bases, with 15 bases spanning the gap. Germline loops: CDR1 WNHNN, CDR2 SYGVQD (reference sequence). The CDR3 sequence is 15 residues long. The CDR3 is CASSESGQGLYEQYF. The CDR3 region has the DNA TGCGCCAGCAGTGAGAGTGGTCAGGGGCTATACGAGCAGTACTTC.

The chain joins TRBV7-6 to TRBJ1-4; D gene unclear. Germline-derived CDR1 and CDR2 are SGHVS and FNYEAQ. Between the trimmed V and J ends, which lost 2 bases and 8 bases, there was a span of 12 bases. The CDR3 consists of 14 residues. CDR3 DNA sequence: TGTGCCAGCAGCTTAAACTCCGGCGGCGAAAAACTGTTTTTT. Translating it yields CASSLNSGGEKLFF.

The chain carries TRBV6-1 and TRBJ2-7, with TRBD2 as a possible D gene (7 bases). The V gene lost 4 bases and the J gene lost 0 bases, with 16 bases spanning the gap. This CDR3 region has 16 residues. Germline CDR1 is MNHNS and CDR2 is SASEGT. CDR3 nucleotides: TGTGCCAGCAGTGCCGCACGGGGGGCGAGCTCCTACGAGCAGTACTTC. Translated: CASSAARGASSYEQYF.

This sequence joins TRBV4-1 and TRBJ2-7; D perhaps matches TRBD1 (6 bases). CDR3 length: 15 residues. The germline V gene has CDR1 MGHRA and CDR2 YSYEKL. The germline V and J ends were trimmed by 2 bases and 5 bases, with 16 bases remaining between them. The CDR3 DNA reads TGCGCCAGCAGCCAACGATACAGGGACACCAACGAGCAGTACTTC. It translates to CASSQRYRDTNEQYF.

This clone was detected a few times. The CDR3, as DNA: TGTGCCAGCAGCGTAGCCGGCAGGGGTAATTCACCCCTCCACTTT. The encoded protein is CASSVAGRGNSPLHF. This sequence joins TRBV9 and TRBJ1-6, with D possibly matching TRBD1 (6 bases). Germline assignment: CDR1 SGDLS and CDR2 YYNGEE. Trimming took 0 bases from V and 6 from J, leaving 10 bases between them. The CDR3 sequence is 15 residues long.

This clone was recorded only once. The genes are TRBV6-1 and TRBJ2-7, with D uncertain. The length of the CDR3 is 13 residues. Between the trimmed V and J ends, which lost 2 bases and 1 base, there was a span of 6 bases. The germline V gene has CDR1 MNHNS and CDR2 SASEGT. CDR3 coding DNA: TGTGCCAGCAGTGAACTGAGATCCTACGAGCAGTACTTC. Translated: CASSELRSYEQYF.

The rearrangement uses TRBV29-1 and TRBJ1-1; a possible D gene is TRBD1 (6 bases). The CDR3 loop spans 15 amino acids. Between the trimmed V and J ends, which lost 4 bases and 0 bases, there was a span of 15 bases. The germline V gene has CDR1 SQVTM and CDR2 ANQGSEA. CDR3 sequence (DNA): TGCAGCGTTGTATCTGGGGGCACAATGAACACTGAAGCTTTCTTT. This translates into CSVVSGGTMNTEAFF.

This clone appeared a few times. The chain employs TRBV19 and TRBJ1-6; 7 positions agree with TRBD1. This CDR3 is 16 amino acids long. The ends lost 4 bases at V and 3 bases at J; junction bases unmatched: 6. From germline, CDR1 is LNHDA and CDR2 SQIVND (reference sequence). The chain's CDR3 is CASSTATGYYNSPLHF. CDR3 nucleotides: TGTGCCAGTAGTACCGCGACAGGGTACTATAATTCACCCCTCCACTTT. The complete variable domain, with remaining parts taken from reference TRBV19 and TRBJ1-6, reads DGGITQSPKYLFRKEGQNVTLSCEQNLNHDAMYWYRQDPGQGLRLIYYSQIVNDFQKGDIAEGYSVSREKKESFPLTVTSAQKNPTAFYLCASSTATGYYNSPLHFGNGTRLTVT.

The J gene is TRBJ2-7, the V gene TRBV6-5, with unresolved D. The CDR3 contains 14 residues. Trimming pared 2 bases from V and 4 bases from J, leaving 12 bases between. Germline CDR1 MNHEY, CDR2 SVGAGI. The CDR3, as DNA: TGTGCCAGCAGTTACGGCGGTACCCTTTACGAGCAGTACTTC. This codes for CASSYGGTLYEQYF.

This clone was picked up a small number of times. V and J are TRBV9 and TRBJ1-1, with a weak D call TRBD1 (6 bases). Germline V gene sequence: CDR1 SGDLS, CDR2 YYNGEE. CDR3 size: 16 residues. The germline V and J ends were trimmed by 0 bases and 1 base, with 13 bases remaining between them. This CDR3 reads CASSVASGVSNTEAFF. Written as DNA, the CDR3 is TGTGCCAGCAGCGTAGCTTCAGGGGTGTCGAACACTGAAGCTTTCTTT.